The sequence of this T cell receptor (beta chain) was determined in a study of CD8 T cells in ankylosing spondylitis. Findings and caveats of the study: In ankylosing spondylitis blood, a motif of roughly 8 highly homologous TCR beta variants appeared characteristic. Earlier authors reported some of these motif variants in reactive arthritis synovial fluid and blood. The study looked at matched synovial fluid samples from ankylosing spondylitis patients. Disease-linked clones were reported to be significantly enriched there.

This CDR3 spans 12 amino acids. V shed 0 bases and J shed 7 bases, with 2 bases lying between them. CDR1 SGHRS and CDR2 YFSETQ come from the germline V gene. Construction of TCR beta libraries was performed using quantitative 5'-RACE with molecular barcodes. Each CDR3 protein is one row after TCRdb ran MiXCR on the 5' RACE reads. The table lists about 750,000 distinct CDR3 sequences, around a fifth of them singletons. This clonotype occurred many times. Its antigen remains unidentified. Sequencing was done on a sample of blood, either unsorted or a sorted T cell fraction (not recorded which). This clonotype was obtained from a male donor with ankylosing spondylitis. J is TRBJ1-6 and V is TRBV5-1; no clear D. The CDR3 DNA follows: TGCGCCAGCAGCTTGGACAATTCACCCCTCCACTTT. Protein sequence: CASSLDNSPLHF.